Following are 6 T cell receptor beta chains from one sample sequenced in a study of blood T cell repertoires in COVID-19. Profiled with immunoSEQ multiplex PCR; TCRdb holds only in-frame clones, not every one. This table has about 120,000 clones, roughly 80% appearing once. The specimen sequenced was peripheral blood. These receptors were collected from a human donor in a cohort sampled during active COVID-19.

J is TRBJ2-3 and V is TRBV11-3, with D possibly being TRBD2 (6 bases). V was cut by 1 base and J by 0 bases, with 11 bases left in between. CDR1 and CDR2 from the germline V gene are SGHNT and YENEEA. This CDR3 comprises 16 residues. Written as DNA, the CDR3 is TGTGCCAGCAGCTTAGTAGCGGTACCTAGCACAGATACGCAGTATTTT. Translation gives CASSLVAVPSTDTQYF.

This clone was seen more than once but under ten times. This chain joins TRBV19 and TRBJ2-3, with 10 bases identical to TRBD2. Germline CDR1 is LNHDA and CDR2 is SQIVND (reference sequence). The CDR3 is 18 amino acids. Trimming removed 4 bases from V and 0 bases from J; junction bases left unmatched: 10. CDR3 region: CASSTLWTSGESTDTQYF. CDR3 DNA sequence: TGTGCCAGTAGTACCCTCTGGACTAGCGGAGAGAGCACAGATACGCAGTATTTT.

This clone has only a few counts. The chain couples TRBV5-6 to TRBJ2-7; TRBD1 agrees at 9 bases. Germline CDR1 reads SGHDT; CDR2 reads YYEEEE. V dropped 8 bases and J dropped 6; count of bases not matched to a gene: 15. This CDR3 is 15 amino acids long. In nucleotides, the CDR3 is TGTGCCAGTCTTCTAATGGGGACAGGGCTCTCCGAGCAGTACTTC. Protein product: CASLLMGTGLSEQYF.

This chain connects TRBV9 to TRBJ2-6; 9 bases align to TRBD1. V lost 0 bases and J lost 4; bases outside the gene matches: 5. CDR3 size: 17 residues. The germline CDR1 and CDR2 sequences are SGDLS and YYNGEE. CDR3: CASSVVGTGTGANVLTF. CDR3 DNA: TGTGCCAGCAGCGTAGTCGGGACAGGGACCGGGGCCAACGTCCTGACTTTC.

The J gene is TRBJ2-7, the V gene TRBV5-1; 7 nucleotides agree with TRBD1. CDR3 length: 15 residues. CDR1 and CDR2 (germline): SGHRS, YFSETQ. V dropped 0 bases and J dropped 2; count of bases not matched to a gene: 5. The CDR3 is CASSLGQGRAYEQYF. The DNA for the CDR3 is TGCGCCAGCAGCTTGGGACAGGGTCGGGCCTACGAGCAGTACTTC.

This rearrangement joins TRBV30 to TRBJ1-1, with 8 positions matching TRBD1. There are 14 residues in the CDR3. V trimming: 5 bases; J trimming: 3 bases; junction bases outside the gene matches: 8. Germline loops: CDR1 GTSNPN, CDR2 SVGIG (reference sequence). The chain's CDR3 is CAWELNRGDTEAFF. The CDR3, as DNA: TGTGCCTGGGAACTTAACAGGGGGGACACTGAAGCTTTCTTT.